One and the same sample provided the 11 T cell receptor beta chains below, sequenced in a study of blood T cells in healthy people across ages. Primed by a sample-barcoded 5' primer and a J-beta primer mix, a second PCR proceeded for about 6 to 11 cycles. TCRdb called the 5' RACE reads again in MiXCR, with one record for every CDR3 protein. The sample lists 800,000 to 900,000 distinct CDR3 sequences; under 80% were seen once. Sample: blood. Receptors were obtained from a man aged 30-40 years in good health.

This chain links TRBV7-2 with TRBJ1-5; D is ambiguous. The V gene lost 1 base and the J gene lost 3 bases, with 7 bases spanning the gap. The CDR3 runs to 14 residues. Germline V gives CDR1 SGHTA, CDR2 FQGNSA. The CDR3 DNA reads TGTGCCAGCAGCTTAGACGCGCACAATCAGCCCCAGCATTTT. Translation gives CASSLDAHNQPQHF.

The V gene is TRBV4-3, the J gene TRBJ2-1; perhaps TRBD1 as D (6 bases). The closer fit of TRBJ2-7 to the DNA end suggests the J call may be wrong. Looked up from germline, CDR1 is LGHNA and CDR2 is YSLEER. The CDR3 contains 15 residues. The CDR3 sequence is CASSQDGPRGYEQYF. The CDR3 nucleotides are TGCGCCAGCAGCCAAGATGGACCCAGGGGCTACGAGCAGTACTTC.

This clonotype has a handful of counts. For the CDR3, the DNA is TGCAGTGCTAGAGATTTAGTAGCGGGGGGGCAAAGCTCCTACAATGAGCAGTTCTTC. Its protein is CSARDLVAGGQSSYNEQFF. V is TRBV20-1 and J is TRBJ2-1, with 11 bases fitting TRBD2. V lost 0 bases and J lost 0; bases outside the gene matches: 10. Germline V gene sequence: CDR1 DFQATT, CDR2 SNEGSKA (reference sequence). This CDR3 region has 19 residues.

The rearrangement joins TRBV27 to TRBJ1-1, with unresolved D. The V gene's germline CDR1 is MNHEY and CDR2 SMNVEV (reference sequence). There are 13 residues in the CDR3. The ends were cut back, 4 bases at V and 8 bases at J, with 14 bases in the middle. For the CDR3, the DNA is TGTGCCAGCAGTTCCCGTGAAGGGCGGGAAGCTTTCTTT. Encoded protein: CASSSREGREAFF.

Turning to this clonotype: One end of the junction is discordant with germline, which a read error may explain. J is TRBJ1-2 and V is TRBV29-1; D is unclear. Germline values: CDR1 SQVTM, CDR2 ANQGSEA. This CDR3 is built from 13 residues. DNA of the CDR3: TGCAGCGTTAAGGATGTCAGTGACTATGACTACACCTTC. Translated, it gives CSVKDVSDYDYTF.

The chain joins TRBV29-1 to TRBJ2-1, with a tentative D call TRBD2 (5 bases). This CDR3 contains 15 residues. Germline V gene data show CDR1 as SQVTM and CDR2 as ANQGSEA. Trimming took off 2 bases at V and 8 bases at J, with 19 bases between the two ends. CDR3 nucleotides: TGCAGCGTTGAAAGGAGGCCACCTCTTTCGGATGAGCAGTTCTTC. Amino acids: CSVERRPPLSDEQFF.

The gene calls are TRBV7-9 and TRBJ1-2, with 9 nucleotides matching TRBD1. The germline V gene has CDR1 SEHNR and CDR2 FQNEAQ (reference sequence). V lost 5 bases and J lost 6; bases outside the gene matches: 4. CDR3 length equals 13 residues. The CDR3 coding sequence is TGTGCCAGCAGCGCGGGACAGGGAAATGGCTACACCTTC. Translation: CASSAGQGNGYTF. Variable domain in full (rest from reference TRBV7-9 and TRBJ1-2): DTGVSQNPRHKITKRGQNVTFRCDPISEHNRLYWYRQTLGQGPEFLTYFQNEAQLEKSRLLSDRFSAERPKGSFSTLEIQRTEQGDSAMYLCASSAGQGNGYTFGSGTRLTVV.

The chain carries TRBV4-3 and TRBJ1-2; 8 bases are shared with TRBD1. With V trimmed by 1 base and J by 0 bases, 4 bases remained unmatched. The CDR3 runs 16 residues. CDR1 LGHNA and CDR2 YSLEER come from the germline V gene. CDR3 DNA sequence: TGCGCCAGCAGCCAAGCAGGACAGGGACCTAACTATGGCTACACCTTC. It codes for CASSQAGQGPNYGYTF.

CDR3 in DNA: TGTGCCAGCAGCCAGCAGGAATGGCACGAGCAGTACTTC. It specifies CASSQQEWHEQYF. The chain recombines TRBV3-1 with TRBJ2-7; no clear D gene. V shed 3 bases and J shed 5 bases, with 11 bases lying between them. Germline CDR1 and CDR2: LGHDT and YNNKEL (reference sequence). The CDR3 is 13 amino acids.

The CDR3 DNA reads TGTGCCAGCAGCCAAGATGGTCGCACTGAAGCTTTCTTT. It codes for CASSQDGRTEAFF. V and J are TRBV4-2 and TRBJ1-1; D gene ambiguous. V was shortened by 0 bases and J by 4 bases, with 6 bases between the two germline ends. The germline V gene encodes CDR1 LGHNA and CDR2 YNFKEQ. The CDR3 totals 13 residues.

V usage is TRBV9 and J usage is TRBJ2-1, with 10 bases that match TRBD1. J lost 0 bases, V lost 4 bases, and 13 bases had no gene match. This CDR3 spans 19 amino acids. The V gene's germline CDR1 is SGDLS and CDR2 YYNGEE. CDR3 protein: CASSSPGQGTPSSYNEQFF. CDR3 DNA: TGTGCCAGCAGCTCCCCGGGACAGGGGACTCCGAGCTCCTACAATGAGCAGTTCTTC.